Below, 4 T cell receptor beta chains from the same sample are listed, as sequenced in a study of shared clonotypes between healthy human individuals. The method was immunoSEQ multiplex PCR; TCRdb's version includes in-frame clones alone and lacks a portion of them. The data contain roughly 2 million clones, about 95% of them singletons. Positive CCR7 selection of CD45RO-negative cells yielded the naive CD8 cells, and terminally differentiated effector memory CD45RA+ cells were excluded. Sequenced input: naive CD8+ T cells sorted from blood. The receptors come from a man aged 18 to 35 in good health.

The CDR3 coding sequence is TGCGCCAGCACCGGGACAGGCTACGAGCAGTACTTC. Protein sequence: CASTGTGYEQYF. V is TRBV4-1 and J is TRBJ2-7; 8 bases are shared with TRBD1. This CDR3 comprises 12 residues. Germline lookup yields CDR1 MGHRA and CDR2 YSYEKL. The V gene end was trimmed by 7 bases and the J gene end by 3 bases; junction bases not matched to a gene: 2.

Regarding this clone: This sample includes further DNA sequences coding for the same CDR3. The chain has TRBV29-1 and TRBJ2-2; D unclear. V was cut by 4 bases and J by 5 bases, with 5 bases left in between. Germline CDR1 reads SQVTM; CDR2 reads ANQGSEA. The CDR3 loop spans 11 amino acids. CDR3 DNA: TGCAGCGTTGTTGAGACCGGGGAGCTGTTTTTT. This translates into CSVVETGELFF.

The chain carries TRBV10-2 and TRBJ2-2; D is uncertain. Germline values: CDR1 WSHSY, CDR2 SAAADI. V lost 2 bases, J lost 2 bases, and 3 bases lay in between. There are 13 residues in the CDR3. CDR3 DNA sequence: TGCGCCAGCAGTGAGACCAACACCGGGGAGCTGTTTTTT. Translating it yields CASSETNTGELFF.

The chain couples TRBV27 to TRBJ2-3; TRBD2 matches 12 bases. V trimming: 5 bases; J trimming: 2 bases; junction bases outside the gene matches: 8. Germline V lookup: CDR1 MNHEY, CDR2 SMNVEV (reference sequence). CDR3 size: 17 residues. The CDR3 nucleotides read TGTGCCAGCAGTCCCCTAGGGACTAGCGGGCCCACAGATACGCAGTATTTT. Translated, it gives CASSPLGTSGPTDTQYF.